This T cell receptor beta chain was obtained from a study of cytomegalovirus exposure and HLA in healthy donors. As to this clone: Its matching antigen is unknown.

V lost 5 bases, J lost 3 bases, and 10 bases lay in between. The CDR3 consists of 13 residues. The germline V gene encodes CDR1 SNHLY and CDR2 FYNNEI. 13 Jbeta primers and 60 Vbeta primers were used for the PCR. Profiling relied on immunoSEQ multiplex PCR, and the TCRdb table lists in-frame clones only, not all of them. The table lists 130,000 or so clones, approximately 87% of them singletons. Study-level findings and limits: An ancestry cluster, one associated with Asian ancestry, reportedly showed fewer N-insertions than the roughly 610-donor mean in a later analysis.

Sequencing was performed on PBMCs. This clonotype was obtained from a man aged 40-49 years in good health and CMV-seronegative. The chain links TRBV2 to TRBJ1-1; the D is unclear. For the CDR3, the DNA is TGTGCCAGCAGTCGGGGTGCGGACACTGAAGCTTTCTTT. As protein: CASSRGADTEAFF.